Given below is one TCR beta chain in context. Antigen unknown. This entry comes from a study of beta chain features in type 1 diabetes. Study-wide results and caveats: Among patients with Type 1 diabetes, TCRB CDR3s were moderately but significantly shorter in every one of the four CD4+ subsets. The study found fewer insertions and more deletions at VDJ junctions in type 1 diabetes patients.

Expressed TCRB transcripts got sequenced, as all isolated RNA was reverse transcribed. Sequencing of naive, central memory and regulatory T cell samples gave an average of roughly 4 million reads. The data were produced by immunoSEQ multiplex PCR, yet TCRdb's version contains in-frame clones alone and is incomplete. The profile shows some 350,000 clones, roughly 13% of them singletons. Germline assignment: CDR1 MGHRA and CDR2 YSYEKL. Germline trimming cut 6 bases from V and 7 bases from J; bases unmatched to any gene: 9. The CDR3 extends over 14 amino acids. This sequence was found in a woman under 30 with type 1 diabetes. This chain uses TRBV4-1 with TRBJ2-1; 7 bases align to TRBD1. The specimen was naive CD4+ T cells from blood. CDR3 amino acids: CASSRQGLENEQFF. In DNA form, the CDR3 reads TGCGCCAGCAGTCGACAGGGTTTAGAGAATGAGCAGTTCTTC.